This record concerns one T cell receptor (beta chain) sequence. This sample is drawn from a study of blood T cell repertoires in COVID-19. The CDR3 contains 13 residues. Germline-derived CDR1 and CDR2 are LNHDA and SQIVND (reference sequence). J lost 7 bases, V lost 8 bases, and 5 bases had no gene match. The study recruited people aged about 18 to 95 years across some 23 US areas. Participants' reported clinical history set cohort assignment. The recovered donors of Cohort 3 showed two negative PCRs, clearance, or symptom resolution. Method: immunoSEQ multiplex PCR; TCRdb's copy keeps in-frame clones and lacks some. The data contain 250,000 or so clones, approximately 84% of them singletons.

The V call is TRBV19, the J call TRBJ1-2; 12 bases line up with TRBD1. This sequence originates from a man between 60 and 70 years old who had recovered from COVID-19. Sequenced: PBMCs or T cells enriched from blood (not recorded which). CDR3: CASARDRGLGYTF. The CDR3 DNA follows: TGTGCCAGTGCTCGGGACAGGGGGCTTGGCTACACCTTC.